Each of the 3 T cell receptor beta chains below was sequenced from the same sample in a study of identical twins. TCRdb reanalysed the 5' RACE reads using MiXCR and keeps one entry per CDR3 protein. The sample carries some 570,000 distinct CDR3 sequences, approximately 20% recorded once. This sample was also put to use in a study of yellow fever vaccine responses in identical twins.

The sample was CD4+ T cells sorted from blood. The source is a woman aged 18-29 years in good health.

This clonotype showed up many times. The chain couples TRBV6-5 to TRBJ1-1; D unclear. V shed 2 bases and J shed 2 bases, with 6 bases lying between them. This CDR3 spans 13 amino acids. Germline lookup yields CDR1 MNHEY and CDR2 SVGAGI. In nucleotides, the CDR3 is TGTGCCAGCAGTTACAGTCGTAACACTGAAGCTTTCTTT. Protein sequence: CASSYSRNTEAFF.

J is TRBJ2-3 and V is TRBV7-6, with D tentatively TRBD2 (6 bases). V lost 5 bases and J lost 4, with 22 bases in between. CDR1 is SGHVS and CDR2 is FNYEAQ in the germline V gene. This CDR3 is built from 17 residues. CDR3 sequence reads: CASSIKLWDRGADTQYF. The CDR3 DNA reads TGTGCCAGCAGCATCAAGTTATGGGACCGCGGGGCAGATACGCAGTATTTT.

This clonotype was observed a handful of times. This chain connects TRBV2 to TRBJ1-1, with D perhaps matching TRBD1 (5 bases). CDR1 is SNHLY, CDR2 FYNNEI, per germline. Deletions cut 3 bases from V and 5 bases from J, with 16 bases between. The CDR3 is 15 amino acids. CDR3 protein: CASSEIGASRTEAFF. As DNA, the CDR3 is TGTGCCAGCAGTGAGATTGGGGCCAGCAGGACTGAAGCTTTCTTT.